This entry lists 24 T cell receptor beta chains sequenced from one sample in a study of beta chain features in type 1 diabetes. Study-level results: Patients with Type 1 diabetes showed moderately but significantly shorter TCRB CDR3s in all four CD4+ subsets.

Every bit of the isolated RNA underwent reverse transcription, so sequencing read expressed TCRB transcripts. Repertoires were generated with immunoSEQ multiplex PCR, while TCRdb's copy carries only in-frame clones and drops some. The sample consists of some 370,000 clones, around 10% of them appearing once. These receptors have no known antigen. The sequencing sample was made of central memory CD4+ T cells from blood. These receptors all stem from a man aged 25 to 40 with type 1 diabetes.

This clone was seen only a few times. J is TRBJ2-4 and V is TRBV6-5; 10 positions agree with TRBD2. The CDR3 has 14 residues. Germline loops: CDR1 MNHEY, CDR2 SVGAGI. V trimming: 5 bases; J trimming: 5 bases; junction bases outside the gene matches: 3. This chain's CDR3 is CASSNGLAENIQYF. The CDR3 nucleotides are TGTGCCAGCAGTAACGGACTAGCGGAAAACATTCAGTACTTC.

This clone was observed at least ten times. J is TRBJ2-5 and V is TRBV7-6; 10 nucleotides line up with TRBD1. The CDR3 is 14 amino acids. V was pared by 3 bases and J by 6 bases, with 4 bases of the junction left unmatched. The V gene's germline CDR1 is SGHVS and CDR2 FNYEAQ. The CDR3 loop is CASSLGTGEQTQYF. CDR3 sequence (DNA): TGTGCCAGCAGCTTGGGGACAGGGGAACAGACCCAGTACTTC.

V is TRBV5-4 and J is TRBJ1-5; D gene uncertain. Germline V CDR1 and CDR2: SGHNT, YYREEE (reference sequence). CDR3 length: 16 amino acids. V dropped 0 bases and J dropped 1 base, with 11 bases sitting between them. CDR3 bases: TGTGCCAGCAGCTTGGGGCCCGACCCCAGCAATCAGCCCCAGCATTTT. Translation gives CASSLGPDPSNQPQHF.

This clone has just a few counts. The rearrangement links TRBV29-1 to TRBJ2-5; D not resolved. The CDR3 has 13 residues. Germline V CDR1 and CDR2: SQVTM, ANQGSEA. With 5 bases removed from V and 5 bases from J, the gap between germline ends came to 15 bases. CDR3 protein: CSVSQPPPETQYF. CDR3 bases: TGCAGCGTTTCCCAACCCCCCCCGGAGACCCAGTACTTC. Full variable domain (outside the CDR3, taken from reference TRBV29-1 and TRBJ2-5): SAVISQKPSRDICQRGTSLTIQCQVDSQVTMMFWYRQQPGQSLTLIATANQGSEATYESGFVIDKFPISRPNLTFSTLTVSNMSPEDSSIYLCSVSQPPPETQYFGPGTRLLVL.

This sequence joins TRBV7-9 and TRBJ1-3; D not resolved. The V gene's germline CDR1 is SEHNR and CDR2 FQNEAQ (reference sequence). Trimming shortened V by 2 bases and J by 0 bases, and 5 bases separated the two germline ends. The CDR3 totals 14 residues. The chain's CDR3 is CASSLTSSGNTIYF. The CDR3 nucleotides are TGTGCCAGCAGCTTAACTAGCTCTGGAAACACCATATATTTT.

The rearrangement uses TRBV7-2 and TRBJ1-2, with D maybe TRBD1 (6 bases). The CDR3 length is 14 residues. Germline lookup yields CDR1 SGHTA and CDR2 FQGNSA. Trimming cost V 2 bases and J 4 bases, with 11 bases left between them. The CDR3, as DNA: TGTGCCAGCAGCTTACAGGGGCTGGCCTATGGCTACACCTTC. It translates to CASSLQGLAYGYTF.

This clone was seen a few times. V and J are TRBV11-2 and TRBJ2-7; D is ambiguous. The CDR3 is made up of 15 amino acids. Trimming cost V 4 bases and J 9 bases, with 22 bases left between them. CDR1 and CDR2 from the germline V gene are SGHAT and FQNNGV. CDR3 DNA sequence: TGTGCCAGCAGCTCCTCCCTCCTGGAGTCTGACGTGCAGTACTTC. Encoded protein: CASSSSLLESDVQYF.

This clone was recorded a few times. The J gene is TRBJ2-1, the V gene TRBV27; D not certain. This CDR3 spans 14 amino acids. Germline V gene sequence: CDR1 MNHEY, CDR2 SMNVEV (reference sequence). V lost 5 bases and J 9 bases, leaving 17 bases between the germline ends. CDR3 in DNA: TGTGCCAGCAGTGGTTCAGCACTTTTCGGTGAGCAGTTCTTC. The encoded protein is CASSGSALFGEQFF.

This clone was detected only a few times. The chain is built from TRBV5-4 and TRBJ2-1; TRBD1 matches 8 bases. The ends lost 3 bases at V and 5 bases at J; junction bases unmatched: 10. The CDR3 sequence is 16 residues long. The germline gives CDR1 SGHNT, CDR2 YYREEE (reference sequence). The CDR3 DNA sequence: TGTGCCAGCAGCTCCGGAACGACAGGGGTCGACAATGAGCAGTTCTTC. Its protein is CASSSGTTGVDNEQFF.

The sample holds a few counts of this clone. The identical CDR3 is also encoded by other nucleotide sequences in the sample. V is TRBV18 and J is TRBJ2-5; maybe TRBD2 (6 bases). Looked up from germline, CDR1 is KGHSH and CDR2 is LQKENI. This CDR3 spans 14 amino acids. The V and J ends lost 2 bases and 0 bases respectively, with 7 bases between them. This CDR3 reads CASSPTGDQETQYF. The CDR3 bases are TGTGCCAGCTCACCAACGGGGGACCAAGAGACCCAGTACTTC.

This clone was detected only a few times. This chain joins TRBV19 and TRBJ2-2, with D perhaps being TRBD1 or TRBD2 (5 bases each). CDR1 is LNHDA and CDR2 is SQIVND in the germline V gene (reference sequence). Trimming removed 5 bases at V and 0 bases at J, with 13 bases between. The CDR3 runs 16 residues. The CDR3: CASSSLRDANTGELFF. CDR3 in DNA: TGTGCCAGTAGTTCCCTCCGGGACGCGAACACCGGGGAGCTGTTTTTT.

This clone was observed a handful of times. This chain uses TRBV11-2 with TRBJ2-3; D unresolved. V lost 1 base and J 2 bases, leaving 4 bases between the germline ends. Germline CDR1 and CDR2: SGHAT and FQNNGV. This CDR3 is 13 amino acids long. DNA for the CDR3: TGTGCCAGCAGCTTAGCGGACACAGATACGCAGTATTTT. Its translation is CASSLADTDTQYF.

This chain links TRBV29-1 with TRBJ1-1; tentatively, D is TRBD1 (5 bases). The CDR3 runs 13 residues. Germline V gene sequence: CDR1 SQVTM, CDR2 ANQGSEA. Trimming removed 5 bases at V and 0 bases at J, with 10 bases between. In DNA, the CDR3 is TGCAGCGTTAACAGGAAAATGAACACTGAAGCTTTCTTT. Amino acid sequence: CSVNRKMNTEAFF.

This clone has a count of ten or more. V and J are TRBV25-1 and TRBJ1-2; D not certain. Germline loops: CDR1 MGHDK, CDR2 SYGVNS. The CDR3 is 11 residues long. Between the trimmed V and J ends, which lost 1 base and 5 bases, there was a span of 2 bases. The chain's CDR3 is CASSEFYGYTF. CDR3 coding DNA: TGTGCCAGCAGTGAATTTTATGGCTACACCTTC.

This rearrangement joins TRBV7-9 to TRBJ2-3, with 10 bases fitting TRBD2. The trim removed 8 bases at V and 1 base at J, leaving 9 bases unmatched. The CDR3 extends over 16 amino acids. CDR1 SEHNR and CDR2 FQNEAQ come from the germline V gene (reference sequence). In DNA form, the CDR3 reads TGTGCCAGCGCCGGACTAGCGGCAACCGGCACAGATACGCAGTATTTT. Amino acid sequence: CASAGLAATGTDTQYF.

Only a few counts were recorded for this clone. This chain connects TRBV28 to TRBJ2-5, with D uncertain. The CDR3 covers 12 residues. The germline gives CDR1 MDHEN, CDR2 SYDVKM. The V and J ends lost 7 bases and 1 base respectively, with 7 bases between them. For the CDR3, the DNA is TGTGCCAGCACCCCGGGCCAAGAGACCCAGTACTTC. It yields the protein CASTPGQETQYF.

The chain has TRBV7-9 and TRBJ1-4; 7 nucleotides align to TRBD1. The CDR3 covers 14 residues. CDR1 and CDR2 (germline): SEHNR, FQNEAQ (reference sequence). V dropped 6 bases and J dropped 4; count of bases not matched to a gene: 5. The CDR3 loop is CASSWDSYNEKLFF. The CDR3 DNA sequence: TGTGCCAGCAGTTGGGACAGCTATAATGAAAAACTGTTTTTT.

Notes on this clone: The same CDR3 can be traced to other DNA sequences in this sample. V gene TRBV7-2 combines with J gene TRBJ2-2; no firm D call. CDR3 length: 13 residues. Trimming stripped 1 base from V and 6 bases from J, with 6 bases between. Per the germline V gene, CDR1 is SGHTA and CDR2 is FQGNSA. This CDR3 is CASSLVGAGELFF. The CDR3 region has the DNA TGTGCCAGCAGCTTAGTCGGCGCCGGGGAGCTGTTTTTT.

As to this clone: The sample carries other DNA sequences with the same CDR3. The gene calls are TRBV6-5 and TRBJ2-7, with D maybe TRBD1 (6 bases). The CDR3 has 12 amino acids. The V gene lost 4 bases and the J gene lost 3 bases, with 7 bases spanning the gap. Germline CDR1 reads MNHEY; CDR2 reads SVGAGI. The CDR3 DNA follows: TGTGCCAGCAGTTTGACAGGCTACGAGCAGTACTTC. The encoded protein is CASSLTGYEQYF.

V usage is TRBV7-9 and J usage is TRBJ1-1; no clear D gene. Germline V gene sequence: CDR1 SEHNR, CDR2 FQNEAQ (reference sequence). The CDR3 consists of 14 residues. V was shortened by 0 bases and J by 4 bases, with 9 bases between the two germline ends. CDR3 in DNA: TGTGCCAGCAGCTTAGCCACGGGTTCCACTGAAGCTTTCTTT. It translates to CASSLATGSTEAFF.

This clone was seen a few times. This chain joins TRBV19 and TRBJ1-1, with TRBD1 matching over 9 bases. In germline, CDR1 is LNHDA, CDR2 SQIVND (reference sequence). V trimming: 4 bases; J trimming: 10 bases; junction bases outside the gene matches: 10. This CDR3 comprises 14 residues. The CDR3 loop is CASSSRTGTGRAFF. In DNA form, the CDR3 reads TGTGCCAGTAGTAGCCGAACCGGGACAGGGAGAGCTTTCTTT.

This clone was seen only a few times. The rearrangement links TRBV6-6 to TRBJ2-3; D is ambiguous. The germline V and J ends were trimmed by 2 bases and 7 bases, with 4 bases remaining between them. This CDR3 region has 11 residues. Germline values: CDR1 MNHNY, CDR2 SVGAGI (reference sequence). CDR3 sequence: CASSYGNTQYF. DNA for the CDR3: TGTGCCAGCAGTTACGGGAATACGCAGTATTTT.

This clone was observed a handful of times. This chain connects TRBV4-3 to TRBJ2-3; 7 nucleotides align to TRBD2. This CDR3 region has 18 residues. V dropped 0 bases and J dropped 1; count of bases not matched to a gene: 10. Germline CDR1 is LGHNA and CDR2 is YSLEER. The CDR3 coding sequence is TGCGCCAGCAGCCAAGATGGGCCTAGCGGTACCCGCACAGATACGCAGTATTTT. This encodes CASSQDGPSGTRTDTQYF.

This clone was observed a handful of times. This chain links TRBV5-4 with TRBJ2-2; 12 bases match TRBD2. The CDR3 loop spans 16 amino acids. Germline-derived CDR1 and CDR2 are SGHNT and YYREEE (reference sequence). Trimming took 7 bases from V and 6 from J; bases not matched to a gene: 10. CDR3 sequence: CASSGLTSGRSGELFF. As DNA, the CDR3 is TGTGCCAGCTCAGGATTGACTAGCGGGAGATCCGGGGAGCTGTTTTTT. Variable domain in full (rest from reference TRBV5-4 and TRBJ2-2): ETGVTQSPTHLIKTRGQQVTLRCSSQSGHNTVSWYQQALGQGPQFIFQYYREEENGRGNFPPRFSGLQFPNYSSELNVNALELDDSALYLCASSGLTSGRSGELFFGEGSRLTVL.